This entry lists 14 T cell receptor beta chains sequenced from one sample in a study of OX40 agonist ivuxolimab in advanced cancers. Using immunoSEQ multiplex PCR, the repertoire was profiled, and TCRdb retains in-frame clones only, with some absent. This sample has around 94,000 clones, with about nine tenths found just once. This specimen consisted of CD4+ or CD8+ T cells sorted from blood, obtained in a trial of the OX40 agonist ivuxolimab. All receptors derive from an adult with an advanced solid tumor such as melanoma, head and neck, liver or kidney cancer.

The V gene is TRBV10-3, the J gene TRBJ2-7; 11 bases map to TRBD1. The CDR3 loop spans 15 amino acids. Germline V gene sequence: CDR1 ENHRY, CDR2 SYGVKD. Trimming cost V 7 bases and J 2 bases; bases outside gene matches: 7. CDR3 in amino acids: CAINTGTGGTYEQYF. The CDR3 DNA is TGTGCCATCAATACCGGGACAGGGGGGACCTACGAGCAGTACTTC.

The chain carries TRBV18 and TRBJ1-4; 7 bases match TRBD1. Losses at the gene ends were 5 bases for V and 8 bases for J; bases not matched to a gene: 14. Germline loops: CDR1 KGHSH, CDR2 LQKENI. There are 16 residues in the CDR3. The chain's CDR3 is CASSSGQLDLGEKLFF. CDR3 in DNA: TGTGCCAGCTCATCGGGACAGTTAGACCTGGGCGAAAAACTGTTTTTT.

V usage is TRBV18 and J usage is TRBJ2-2, with unresolved D. This CDR3 has 14 residues. The germline CDR1 and CDR2 sequences are KGHSH and LQKENI. V shed 1 base and J shed 3 bases, with 6 bases lying between them. Written as DNA, the CDR3 is TGTGCCAGCTCACCACTACGGGACACCGGGGAGCTGTTTTTT. Its protein is CASSPLRDTGELFF.

This clone is judged medium-sized. CDR3 bases: TGCGCCAGCAGCCAAGGGGTGAGGGGTAGTGGAAACACCATATATTTT. It yields the protein CASSQGVRGSGNTIYF. The J gene is TRBJ1-3, the V gene TRBV4-3; perhaps TRBD1 as D (5 bases). This CDR3 comprises 16 residues. Trimming shortened V by 1 base and J by 3 bases, and 13 bases separated the two germline ends. Germline CDR1 reads LGHNA; CDR2 reads YSLEER.

The V call is TRBV21-1, the J call TRBJ1-2. TRBV21-1 is termed a pseudogene. CDR3 length: 11 amino acids. CDR3: CASKRSYGYTF. In DNA, the CDR3 is TGTGCCAGCAAACGGAGCTATGGCTACACCTTC.

The rearrangement joins TRBV6-5 to TRBJ2-5, with TRBD2 matching over 9 bases. Germline loops: CDR1 MNHEY, CDR2 SVGAGI. V gave up 2 bases and J gave up 1 base; unmatched junction bases: 5. This CDR3 comprises 16 residues. The CDR3 nucleotides are TGTGCCAGCAGTTACGGGGCTAGCGGGGCCCAAGAGACCCAGTACTTC. Its translation is CASSYGASGAQETQYF.

This rearrangement joins TRBV7-8 to TRBJ1-1; D is possibly TRBD1 (5 bases). Germline assignment: CDR1 SGHVS and CDR2 FQNEAQ. The CDR3 is made up of 15 amino acids. V lost 1 base and J lost 0, with 9 bases in between. CDR3 in DNA: TGTGCCAGCAGCTTAGATGCAGGGTTGAACACTGAAGCTTTCTTT. This codes for CASSLDAGLNTEAFF.

The chain links TRBV6-5 to TRBJ1-2; a weak D match, TRBD1 (5 bases). Germline CDR1 is MNHEY and CDR2 is SVGAGI. The CDR3 has 14 amino acids. Trimming pared 5 bases from V and 4 bases from J, leaving 14 bases between. For the CDR3, the DNA is TGTGCCAGCAGTCCAGCAGGGCCCCCCTATGGCTACACCTTC. This gives the protein CASSPAGPPYGYTF.

The chain links TRBV27 to TRBJ1-2; TRBD1 agrees at 8 bases. Germline CDR1 and CDR2: MNHEY and SMNVEV (reference sequence). This CDR3 spans 17 amino acids. Losses at the gene ends were 3 bases for V and 5 bases for J; bases not matched to a gene: 14. CDR3 bases: TGTGCCAGCAGTTTTCTTTTTCTGGACAGGGTGAGATATGGCTACACCTTC. The encoded protein is CASSFLFLDRVRYGYTF.

The chain is built from TRBV7-3 and TRBJ2-3, with 7 bases that match TRBD1. The J segment lost 4 bases and the V segment lost 5 bases, leaving 9 bases of the junction unmatched. The germline CDR1 and CDR2 sequences are SGHTA and FQGTGA. The CDR3 has 15 residues. The chain's CDR3 is CASSPGPQGPDTQYF. The CDR3 region has the DNA TGTGCCAGCAGCCCGGGACCACAGGGGCCAGATACGCAGTATTTT.

This rearrangement joins TRBV9 to TRBJ2-3; 13 bases fit TRBD2. There are 14 residues in the CDR3. Losses at the gene ends were 4 bases for V and 6 bases for J; bases not matched to a gene: 2. CDR1 and CDR2 from the germline V gene are SGDLS and YYNGEE. The CDR3: CASSLGLAGDTQYF. CDR3 DNA: TGTGCCAGCAGCCTGGGACTAGCGGGGGATACGCAGTATTTT.

The chain carries TRBV5-4 and TRBJ1-1; 9 bases match TRBD1. J lost 4 bases, V lost 0 bases, and 1 base had no gene match. This CDR3 comprises 14 residues. CDR1 is SGHNT and CDR2 is YYREEE in the germline V gene (reference sequence). CDR3 DNA sequence: TGTGCCAGCAGCTTGGAACAGGGGGCCACTGAAGCTTTCTTT. The encoded protein is CASSLEQGATEAFF.

The chain combines TRBV19 with TRBJ1-6; D remains ambiguous. V dropped 7 bases and J dropped 0 bases, with 10 bases sitting between them. The CDR3 length is 15 residues. The germline V gene encodes CDR1 LNHDA and CDR2 SQIVND (reference sequence). The CDR3 loop is CASTGRDSYNSPLHF. The CDR3 nucleotides are TGTGCCAGTACCGGAAGGGACTCCTATAATTCACCCCTCCACTTT.

The chain uses TRBV11-2 and TRBJ2-5; D unresolved. Trimming took 7 bases from V and 5 from J, leaving 8 bases between them. Looked up from germline, CDR1 is SGHAT and CDR2 is FQNNGV. CDR3 size: 11 residues. The DNA for the CDR3 is TGTGCCAGCACCTTGGGGGAGACCCAGTACTTC. This translates into CASTLGETQYF.